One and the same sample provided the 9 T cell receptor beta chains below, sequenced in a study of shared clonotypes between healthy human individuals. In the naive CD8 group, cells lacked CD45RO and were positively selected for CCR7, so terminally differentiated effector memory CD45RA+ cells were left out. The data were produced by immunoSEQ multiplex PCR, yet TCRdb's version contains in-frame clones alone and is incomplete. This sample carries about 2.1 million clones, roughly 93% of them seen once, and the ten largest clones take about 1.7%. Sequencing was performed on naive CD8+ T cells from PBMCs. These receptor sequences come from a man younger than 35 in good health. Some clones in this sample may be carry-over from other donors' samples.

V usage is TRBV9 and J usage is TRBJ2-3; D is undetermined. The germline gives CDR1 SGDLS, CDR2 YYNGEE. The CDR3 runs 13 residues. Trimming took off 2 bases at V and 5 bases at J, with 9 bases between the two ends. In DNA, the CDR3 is TGTGCCAGCAGCGTCGTAGGAAGAGATACGCAGTATTTT. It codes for CASSVVGRDTQYF.

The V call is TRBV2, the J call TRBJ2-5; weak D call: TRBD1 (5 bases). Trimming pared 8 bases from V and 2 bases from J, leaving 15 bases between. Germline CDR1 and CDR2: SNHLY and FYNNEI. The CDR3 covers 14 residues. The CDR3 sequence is CASSTVGAQETQYF. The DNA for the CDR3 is TGTGCCAGCTCCACGGTAGGGGCTCAAGAGACCCAGTACTTC. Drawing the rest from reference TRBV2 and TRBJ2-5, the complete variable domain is EPEVTQTPSHQVTQMGQEVILRCVPISNHLYFYWYRQILGQKVEFLVSFYNNEISEKSEIFDDQFSVERPDGSNFTLKIRSTKLEDSAMYFCASSTVGAQETQYFGPGTRLLVL.

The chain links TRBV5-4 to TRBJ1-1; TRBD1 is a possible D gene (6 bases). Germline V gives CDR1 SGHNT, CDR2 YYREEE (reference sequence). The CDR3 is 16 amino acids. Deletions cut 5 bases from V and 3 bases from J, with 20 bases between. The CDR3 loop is CASRNREGERDTEAFF. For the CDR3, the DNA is TGTGCCAGCAGAAACCGGGAGGGGGAAAGGGACACTGAAGCTTTCTTT.

Written as DNA, the CDR3 is TGCGCCAGCAGCCAAGTTTATGAGGGCACGAACACCGGGGAGCTGTTTTTT. Its translation: CASSQVYEGTNTGELFF. The chain joins TRBV4-3 to TRBJ2-2, with D possibly being TRBD2 (5 bases). This CDR3 comprises 17 residues. CDR1 and CDR2 from the germline V gene are LGHNA and YSLEER. V dropped 1 base and J dropped 0 bases, with 12 bases sitting between them.

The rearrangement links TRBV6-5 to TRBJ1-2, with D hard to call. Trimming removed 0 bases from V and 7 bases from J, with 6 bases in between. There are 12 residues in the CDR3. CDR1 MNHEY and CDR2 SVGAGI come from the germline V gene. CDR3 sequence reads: CASSYSAGGYTF. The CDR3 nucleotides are TGTGCCAGCAGTTACTCGGCGGGTGGCTACACCTTC.

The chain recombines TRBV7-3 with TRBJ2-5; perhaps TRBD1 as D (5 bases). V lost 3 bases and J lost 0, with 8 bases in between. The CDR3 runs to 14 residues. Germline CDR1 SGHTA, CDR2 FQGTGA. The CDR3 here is CASSFSRDQETQYF. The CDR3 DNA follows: TGTGCCAGCAGCTTTTCCAGGGACCAAGAGACCCAGTACTTC.

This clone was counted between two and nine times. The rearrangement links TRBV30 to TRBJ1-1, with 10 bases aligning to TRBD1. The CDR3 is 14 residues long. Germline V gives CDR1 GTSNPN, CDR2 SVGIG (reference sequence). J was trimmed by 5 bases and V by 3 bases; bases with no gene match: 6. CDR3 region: CAWRRDRGFTEAFF. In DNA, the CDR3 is TGTGCCTGGAGAAGGGACAGGGGTTTTACTGAAGCTTTCTTT. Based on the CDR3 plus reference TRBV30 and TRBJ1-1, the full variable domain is SQTIHQWPATLVQPVGSPLSLECTVEGTSNPNLYWYRQAAGRGLQLLFYSVGIGQISSEVPQNLSASRPQDRQFILSSKKLLLSDSGFYLCAWRRDRGFTEAFFGQGTRLTVV.

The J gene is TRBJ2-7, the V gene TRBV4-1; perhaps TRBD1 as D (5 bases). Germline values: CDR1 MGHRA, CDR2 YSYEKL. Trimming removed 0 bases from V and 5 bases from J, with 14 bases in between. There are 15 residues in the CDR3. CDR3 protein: CASSQDEGVSDEQYF. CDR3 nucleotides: TGCGCCAGCAGCCAAGATGAAGGGGTAAGCGACGAGCAGTACTTC.

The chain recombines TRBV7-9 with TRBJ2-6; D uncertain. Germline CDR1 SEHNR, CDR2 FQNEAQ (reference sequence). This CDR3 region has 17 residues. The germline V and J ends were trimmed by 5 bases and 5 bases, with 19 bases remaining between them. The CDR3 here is CASSPSFGYQRANVLTF. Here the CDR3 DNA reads TGTGCCAGCAGCCCCTCCTTTGGTTACCAACGGGCCAACGTCCTGACTTTC.